This T cell receptor beta chain was found in a study of shared clonotypes between healthy human individuals. Study-wide context: With ages of 18 to 49, the donors were a couple of women and a few men. A donor's plate count was three for CD4 naive and three for CD4 memory; CD8 naive had two and CD8 memory one. Study results and limitations: Rarefaction gave evidence that sorted-subset sequencing remained incomplete despite large depth.

This CDR3 comprises 14 residues. Germline V gene lookup returns CDR1 MNHEY and CDR2 SMNVEV (reference sequence). Trimming stripped 8 bases from V and 5 bases from J, with 15 bases between. How the authors handled the data: Junction-only sequences without quality scores were provided by ImmunoSEQ, so filtering was different. The table came from immunoSEQ multiplex PCR; TCRdb's copy has only in-frame clones and leaves some out. That table furnishes V, J and clone size, whereas the DNA furnished D and trimming. The data contain some 2.1 million clones, around 95% of them seen just once; the ten biggest clones take up roughly 1.7%. CD8 cells regarded as naive lacked CD45RO, were positively chosen for CCR7, and omitted terminally differentiated effector memory CD45RA+ cells. Regarding this clone: The antigen remains unidentified.

The genes are TRBV27 and TRBJ2-2; TRBD1 might be the D (6 bases). This TCR was recovered from a man between 18 and 29 years old in good health. Some clones in this sample may be carry-over from other donors' samples. The sequenced sample was naive CD8+ T cells from PBMCs. The CDR3 region has the DNA TGTGCCAGCCGGACGACAGGAGGAACCGGGGAGCTGTTTTTT. Protein sequence: CASRTTGGTGELFF.